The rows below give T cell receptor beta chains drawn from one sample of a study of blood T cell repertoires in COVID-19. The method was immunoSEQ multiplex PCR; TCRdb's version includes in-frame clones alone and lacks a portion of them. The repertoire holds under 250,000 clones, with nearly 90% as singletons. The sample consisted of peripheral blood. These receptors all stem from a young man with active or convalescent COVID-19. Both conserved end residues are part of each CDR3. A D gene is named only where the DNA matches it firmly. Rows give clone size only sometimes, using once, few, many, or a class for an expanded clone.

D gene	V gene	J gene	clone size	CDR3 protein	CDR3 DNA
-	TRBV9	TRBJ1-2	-	CASSASGARYGYTF	TGTGCCAGCAGCGCATCAGGGGCGAGGTATGGCTACACCTTC
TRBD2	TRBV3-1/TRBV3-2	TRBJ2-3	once	CASSQPGLAGEYADTQYF	TGTGCCAGCAGCCAGCCCGGACTAGCGGGAGAGTACGCAGATACGCAGTATTTT
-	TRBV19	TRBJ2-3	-	CAISGTSTDTQYF	TGTGCCATATCCGGGACTAGCACAGATACGCAGTATTTT
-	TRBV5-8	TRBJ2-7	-	CASSLDLAVERRSYEQYF	TGTGCCAGCAGCTTGGATTTAGCGGTGGAGCGGAGGAGCTACGAGCAGTACTTC
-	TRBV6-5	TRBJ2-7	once	CASSRGTGNYEQYF	TGTGCCAGCAGTCGCGGGACGGGAAACTACGAGCAGTACTTC
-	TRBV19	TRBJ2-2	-	CATRRGGKTGELFF	TGTGCCACCCGGCGGGGAGGTAAAACCGGGGAGCTGTTTTTT
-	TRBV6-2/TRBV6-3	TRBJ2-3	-	CASSYTISSTDTQYF	TGTGCCAGCAGTTACACTATATCAAGCACAGATACGCAGTATTTT
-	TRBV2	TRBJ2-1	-	CASSSPRDSPPLHEQFF	TGTGCCAGCAGTTCCCCCCGGGACTCTCCACCTTTGCATGAGCAGTTCTTC
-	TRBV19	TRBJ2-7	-	CASSPPRTGTNYEQYF	TGTGCCAGTAGTCCTCCCCGCACCGGGACAAACTACGAGCAGTACTTC
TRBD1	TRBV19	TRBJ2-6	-	CASSSDGDRGEGANVLTF	TGTGCCAGTAGCTCGGATGGGGACAGGGGGGAAGGGGCCAACGTCCTGACTTTC
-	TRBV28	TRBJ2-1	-	CASNTGIRYNEQFF	TGTGCCAGTAATACAGGGATCAGGTACAATGAGCAGTTCTTC
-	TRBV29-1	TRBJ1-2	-	CSVEISLGGYTF	TGCAGCGTTGAAATTTCTTTGGGCGGCTACACCTTC
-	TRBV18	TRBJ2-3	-	CASSVDRQTDTQYF	TGTGCCAGCTCGGTAGACAGGCAAACGGATACGCAGTATTTT
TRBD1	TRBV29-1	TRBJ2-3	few	CSVVGDRESTDTQYF	TGCAGCGTTGTGGGGGACAGAGAAAGCACAGATACGCAGTATTTT
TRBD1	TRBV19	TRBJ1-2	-	CASSGGPLYGYTF	TGTGCCAGTTCAGGGGGGCCGCTGTATGGCTACACCTTC
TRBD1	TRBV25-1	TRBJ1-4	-	CASSEPGQVHEKLFF	TGTGCCAGCAGTGAGCCGGGACAGGTCCATGAAAAACTGTTTTTT
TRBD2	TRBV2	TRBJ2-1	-	CASSEATSGGGNEQFF	TGTGCCAGCAGTGAAGCGACTAGCGGGGGGGGGAATGAGCAGTTCTTC
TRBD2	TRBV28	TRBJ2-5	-	CASTGPGGETQYF	TGTGCCAGCACCGGACCCGGGGGGGAGACCCAGTACTTC
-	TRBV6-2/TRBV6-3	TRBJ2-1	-	CASSYIPGHPMDEQFF	TGTGCCAGCAGTTACATCCCCGGACACCCGATGGATGAGCAGTTCTTC
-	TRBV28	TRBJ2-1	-	CASSLPDEQFF	TGTGCCAGCAGTTTACCGGATGAGCAGTTCTTC
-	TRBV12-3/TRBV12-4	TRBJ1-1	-	CASGLGGITEAFF	TGTGCCAGCGGTCTCGGGGGGATCACTGAAGCTTTCTTT
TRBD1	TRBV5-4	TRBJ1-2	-	CASSLATGQGARGYTF	TGTGCCAGCAGCTTGGCTACCGGACAGGGGGCGCGCGGCTACACCTTC
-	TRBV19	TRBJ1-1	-	CASSNEIETEAFF	TGTGCCAGTAGTAACGAGATAGAGACTGAAGCTTTCTTT
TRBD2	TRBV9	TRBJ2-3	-	CASSEIAGGADTQYF	TGTGCCAGCAGCGAAATAGCGGGGGGGGCAGATACGCAGTATTTT
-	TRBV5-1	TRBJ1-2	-	CASSLEGDGYTF	TGCGCCAGCAGCTTGGAAGGAGATGGCTACACCTTC
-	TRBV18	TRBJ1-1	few	CASSPQASTEAFF	TGTGCCAGCTCACCCCAGGCCTCCACTGAAGCTTTCTTT
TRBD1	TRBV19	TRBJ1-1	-	CASSEGQGAYEAFF	TGTGCCAGTAGTGAGGGACAGGGGGCGTATGAAGCTTTCTTT
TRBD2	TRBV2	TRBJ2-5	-	CASKTSGALQETQYF	TGTGCCAGCAAGACTAGCGGGGCTCTTCAAGAGACCCAGTACTTC
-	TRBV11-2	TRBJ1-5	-	CASSSGGTNQPQHF	TGTGCCAGCAGCTCTGGGGGGACCAATCAGCCCCAGCATTTT
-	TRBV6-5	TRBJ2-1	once	CASSYGIYNEQFF	TGTGCCAGCAGTTACGGCATCTACAATGAGCAGTTCTTC
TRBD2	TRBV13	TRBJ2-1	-	CASSLAGGLYNEQFF	TGTGCCAGCAGCTTAGCGGGGGGACTCTACAATGAGCAGTTCTTC
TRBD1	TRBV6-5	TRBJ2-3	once	CASSYRDRRTDTQYF	TGTGCCAGCAGTTACCGGGACAGACGCACAGATACGCAGTATTTT
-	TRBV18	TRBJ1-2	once	CASSPRQGSYGYTF	TGTGCCAGCTCACCAAGGCAGGGGAGCTATGGCTACACCTTC
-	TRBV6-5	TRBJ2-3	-	CASRVSGTSTDTQYF	TGTGCCAGCAGGGTTAGCGGAACTAGCACAGATACGCAGTATTTT
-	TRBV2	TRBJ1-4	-	CASIKGQGGQKLFF	TGTGCCAGCATAAAGGGGCAGGGCGGTCAAAAACTGTTTTTT
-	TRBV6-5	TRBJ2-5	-	CASSYARGPGETQYF	TGTGCCAGCAGTTACGCCAGGGGTCCGGGGGAGACCCAGTACTTC
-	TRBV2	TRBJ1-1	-	CASPLGGRAGRTEAFF	TGTGCCAGCCCGTTGGGGGGGAGAGCCGGGCGCACTGAAGCTTTCTTT
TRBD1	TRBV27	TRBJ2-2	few	CASNRPDRANTGELFF	TGTGCCAGCAACCGACCAGACAGGGCGAACACCGGGGAGCTGTTTTTT
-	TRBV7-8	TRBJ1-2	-	CASSHRVGYGYTF	TGTGCCAGCAGCCACAGGGTAGGGTATGGCTACACCTTC
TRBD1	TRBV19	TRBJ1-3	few	CASSLRQGGGNTIYF	TGTGCCAGTAGTCTTCGACAGGGTGGTGGAAACACCATATATTTT
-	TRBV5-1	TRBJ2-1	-	CASSLKTTAPNEQFF	TGCGCCAGCAGCTTGAAGACTACCGCGCCCAATGAGCAGTTCTTC
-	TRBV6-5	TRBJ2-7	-	CASSRPRRYF	TGTGCCAGCAGCCGACCGAGGCGGTACTTC
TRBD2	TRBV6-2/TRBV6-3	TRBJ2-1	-	CASSYSPSGGLYNEQFF	TGTGCCAGCAGTTACTCTCCTAGCGGGGGCCTGTACAATGAGCAGTTCTTC
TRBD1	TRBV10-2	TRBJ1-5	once	CASRARTGGFNQPQHF	TGCGCCAGCAGGGCCCGGACAGGGGGCTTTAATCAGCCCCAGCATTTT
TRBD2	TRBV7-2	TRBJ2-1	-	CASSRVTSGGANEQFF	TGTGCCAGCAGCCGCGTTACTAGCGGGGGGGCCAATGAGCAGTTCTTC
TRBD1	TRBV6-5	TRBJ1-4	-	CASSTRGDSEKLFF	TGTGCCAGCAGTACGCGGGGGGACAGCGAAAAACTGTTTTTT
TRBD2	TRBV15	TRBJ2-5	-	CASTSGSLETQYF	TGTGCCTCGACTAGCGGGAGCCTGGAGACCCAGTACTTC
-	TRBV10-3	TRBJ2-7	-	CAIDPPEEQYF	TGTGCCATCGACCCCCCGGAGGAGCAGTACTTC
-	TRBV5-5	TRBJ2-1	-	CASSLGQVSYNEQFF	TGTGCCAGCAGCTTGGGGCAGGTCTCCTACAATGAGCAGTTCTTC
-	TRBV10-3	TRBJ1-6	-	CAISDLSSPLHF	TGTGCCATCAGTGACCTTTCTTCACCCCTCCACTTT
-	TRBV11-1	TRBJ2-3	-	CASSLKNGDTDTQYF	TGTGCCAGCAGCTTAAAGAATGGAGACACAGATACGCAGTATTTT